The T cell receptor beta chain described here comes from a study of blood T cell repertoires in COVID-19. Study at large: The study drew acute and convalescent COVID-19 samples from the United States, Italy and Spain. Sources were T cells, B-cell-depleted T cells, or PBMCs; the material itself was cDNA or gDNA.

The CDR3 has 15 amino acids. Trimming stripped 4 bases from V and 0 bases from J, with 10 bases between. CDR1 and CDR2 (germline): SEHNR, FQNEAQ (reference sequence). In the study's own analysis: From reference gene primer amplification, estimates of nucleated cell counts were derived. The table came from immunoSEQ multiplex PCR; TCRdb's copy has only in-frame clones and leaves some out. From that table come the V and J calls and clone size; the DNA was used to work out D and trimming. Of around 260,000 clones listed, around 82% were seen once; the top ten hold 0.87%. Seattle's cohort entered during active infection and was followed longitudinally.

Sequenced material: peripheral blood. The V call is TRBV7-9, the J call TRBJ1-3, with D perhaps TRBD1 (6 bases). The clonotype originates from a human donor with COVID-19, enrolled during active disease. The donor label of this sample is uncertain. This CDR3 is CASSSDRNSGNTIYF. The CDR3 coding sequence is TGTGCCAGCAGCTCAGACAGGAACTCTGGAAACACCATATATTTT.